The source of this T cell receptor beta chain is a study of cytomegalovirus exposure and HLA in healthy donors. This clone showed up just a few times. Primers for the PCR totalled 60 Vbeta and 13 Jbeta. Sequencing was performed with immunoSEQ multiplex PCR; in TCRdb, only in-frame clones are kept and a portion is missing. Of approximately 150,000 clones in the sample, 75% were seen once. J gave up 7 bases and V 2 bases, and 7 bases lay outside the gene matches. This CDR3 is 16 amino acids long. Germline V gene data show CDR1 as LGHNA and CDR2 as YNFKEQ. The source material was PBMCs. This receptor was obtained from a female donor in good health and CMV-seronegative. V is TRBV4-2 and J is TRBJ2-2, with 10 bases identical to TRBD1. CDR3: CASSQIRQGANGELFF. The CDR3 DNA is TGTGCCAGCAGCCAAATTCGACAGGGGGCGAACGGGGAGCTGTTTTTT.